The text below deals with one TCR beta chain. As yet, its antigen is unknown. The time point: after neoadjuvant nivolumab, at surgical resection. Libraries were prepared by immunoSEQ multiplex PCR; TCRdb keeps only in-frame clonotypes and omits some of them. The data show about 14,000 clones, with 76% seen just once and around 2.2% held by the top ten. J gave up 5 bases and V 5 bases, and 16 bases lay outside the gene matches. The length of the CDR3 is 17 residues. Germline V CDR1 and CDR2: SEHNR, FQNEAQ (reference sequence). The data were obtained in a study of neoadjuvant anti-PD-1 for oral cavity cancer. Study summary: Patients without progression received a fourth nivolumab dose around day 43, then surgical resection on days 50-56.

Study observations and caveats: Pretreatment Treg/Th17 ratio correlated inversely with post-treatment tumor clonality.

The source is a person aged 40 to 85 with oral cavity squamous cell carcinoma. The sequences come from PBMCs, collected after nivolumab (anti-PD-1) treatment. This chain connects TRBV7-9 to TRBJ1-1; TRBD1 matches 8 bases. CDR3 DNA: TGTGCCAGCAGCCTCGGATCATGGACAGGGAAAGGGACTGAAGCTTTCTTT. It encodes CASSLGSWTGKGTEAFF.